The following is a T cell receptor beta chain sequence with its context. Its specificity is not known. Clones were read by immunoSEQ multiplex PCR, and TCRdb kept only the in-frame ones, dropping some. This table holds roughly 2,500,000 clones, roughly 93% found once. The data belong to a study of shared clonotypes between healthy human individuals. Overall study findings and caveats: A few donors held around 5% of naive CD4 clonotypes in common. Even with large depth, rarefaction showed that sorted-subset sequencing was incomplete.

The CDR3 spans 14 residues. The germline V gene encodes CDR1 MNHNY and CDR2 SVGAGI (reference sequence). The V end was cut by 1 base, the J end by 7 bases, with 10 bases between. This chain uses TRBV6-6 with TRBJ1-4; D possibly corresponds to TRBD1 (5 bases). The sample comprised naive CD4+ T cells from PBMCs. Specified subset: CD45RA+ positively selected. This clonotype was obtained from a young man in good health. Some clones in this sample may be carry-over from other donors' samples. The CDR3 coding sequence is TGTGCCAGCAGTTACTTGCAGGGTGGTGAAAAACTGTTTTTT. It specifies CASSYLQGGEKLFF.